This T cell receptor (beta chain) derives from a study of OX40 agonist ivuxolimab in advanced cancers. With regard to the full study: Ivuxolimab was a fully human IgG2 agonistic monoclonal antibody targeting the costimulatory receptor OX40 (CD134). Intravenous ivuxolimab was administered to patients every 2 weeks at six dose levels: 0.01, 0.1, 0.3, 1.5, 3 and 10 mg/kg. Of the 50 to 55 patients in dose escalation, around 20 had hepatocellular carcinoma, some 15 had melanoma, 9 had renal cell carcinoma and 9 had head and neck cancer. A male proportion of roughly 80% and a mean age of approximately 62 years, ranging from about 23 to 79, were recorded for the dose-escalation cohort. Prior anti-PD-1, anti-PD-L1 or anti-CTLA-4 therapy was permitted, and 40% of dose-escalation patients had received checkpoint inhibitors. Partial responses occurred in three dose-escalation patients, of whom one had hepatocellular carcinoma and two had cutaneous melanoma. Peripheral TCRbeta sequencing aimed to test whether ivuxolimab altered TCR sequence diversity and caused clonal T-cell expansion. The paper covers the monotherapy dose-escalation part of the phase I ivuxolimab trial, which included N of about 50 patients.

What the authors observed across the whole study: Clonal expansion of both CD4+ and CD8+ blood T cells was observed from baseline to week 6 at doses 0.1 to 3.0 mg/kg. The antigen specificity of the clonally expanded peripheral T cells was not determined. Partial responders in the 0.1-3.0 mg/kg groups had among the lowest normalized peripheral clonal expansion, especially among CD8+ T cells. Low levels of normalized T-cell clonal expansion were also seen in some patients who did not respond. On average, CD8+ T cells showed more expanded clones than CD4+ T cells after ivuxolimab.

This clone was seen just once. What this receptor recognizes is not known. The record has no base qualities; no much larger clone is one base away. For sequencing of the TCRbeta CDR3 region, genomic DNA was extracted from the sorted cells. TCRbeta CDR3 regions were sequenced using the immunoSEQ Assay. Sourced from immuneACCESS, this table was stored by TCRdb with only in-frame sequences that have V and J called. A share of the clones is absent; for the studies checked, an unresolved V gene accounts for under half, and the remainder has no known explanation. The sample table lists about 100,000 clones, 70% to 85% of them with a count of one. Less than 6% of the sample is taken by the ten largest. Patients with a history of autoimmune disease or receiving systemic immunosuppression were excluded from the trial. In every dose cohort, peripheral blood was drawn for TCR sequencing at baseline, cycle 4 day 1, and cycle 7 day 1. The samples were drawn from a first-in-human, open-label, multicenter phase I dose-escalation trial of ivuxolimab. Adults with locally advanced or metastatic melanoma, renal cell carcinoma, hepatocellular carcinoma or head and neck squamous cell carcinoma were enrolled in the trial. CD4+ and CD8+ T cells were sorted separately from peripheral blood before TCR sequencing.

The sample consisted of CD4+ or CD8+ T cells sorted from blood, taken in a trial of the OX40 agonist ivuxolimab. The receptor was isolated from an adult with an advanced solid tumor such as melanoma, head and neck, liver or kidney cancer.

In nucleotides, the sequence is TGTGCCAGCTCACTGAAAGAGACCCAGTACTTC. Its amino acids are CASSLKETQYF. The rearranged chain carries TRBV18 and TRBJ2-5; the D gene remains uncertain. Including cysteine and phenylalanine, the CDR3 has 11 amino acids. Only CDR3 DNA remains: 33 bases, in frame from the first base. Via the germline V gene, CDR1 is KGHSH and CDR2 LQKENI. V gives up 4 bases and J gives up 3 bases, and the segment between their germline ends measures 3 bases.